These T cell receptor beta chains were read from a single sample in a study of blood T cell repertoires in COVID-19. Generated by immunoSEQ multiplex PCR, the TCRdb table keeps only in-frame clones and is missing some. The table lists fewer than 350,000 clones, over 75% of them singletons. The material sequenced was peripheral blood. The receptors were sampled from a man younger than 35 with active or convalescent COVID-19. Both conserved end residues are part of each CDR3. D genes are given only for firm matches. Not all rows give a size; the values are once, few, many and, for expanded clones, a class.

clone_size d_call j_call v_call cdr3_aa cdr3_nt
- - TRBJ1-5 TRBV6-2/TRBV6-3 CASSYSTQVVSSNQPQHF TGTGCCAGCAGTTACTCGACACAGGTTGTTAGTAGCAATCAGCCCCAGCATTTT
- - TRBJ1-3 TRBV9 CASSVGGAGLVSGNTIYF TGTGCCAGCAGCGTAGGCGGGGCGGGTTTGGTCTCTGGAAACACCATATATTTT
- TRBD1 TRBJ1-2 TRBV2 CASSRATGATAGYGYTF TGTGCCAGCAGTCGAGCGACAGGGGCCACGGCAGGGTATGGCTACACCTTC
- - TRBJ2-1 TRBV9 CASSVDSDDEQFF TGTGCCAGCAGCGTAGACAGTGACGATGAGCAGTTCTTC
- TRBD2 TRBJ2-7 TRBV19 CASSFYGRAYEQYF TGTGCCAGTAGTTTCTACGGGAGGGCCTACGAGCAGTACTTC
- - TRBJ1-2 TRBV11-2 CASTNQGHYGYTF TGTGCCAGCACCAATCAGGGGCACTATGGCTACACCTTC
- - TRBJ2-7 TRBV5-4 CASSSPLGGRVEQYF TGTGCCAGCAGCTCGCCACTGGGGGGGCGGGTCGAGCAGTACTTC
- - TRBJ2-7 TRBV6-5 CASSYDSHYEQYF TGTGCCAGCAGTTACGACTCCCATTACGAGCAGTACTTC
- - TRBJ2-5 TRBV6-4 CASSDSSSGVETQYF TGTGCCAGCAGTGACTCGTCTTCAGGGGTAGAGACCCAGTACTTC
- - TRBJ2-7 TRBV11-2 CASSLDPGVGNEQYF TGTGCCAGCAGCTTAGATCCGGGGGTTGGAAACGAGCAGTACTTC
- TRBD1 TRBJ2-7 TRBV5-4 CASSWDRGTYEQYF TGTGCCAGCAGCTGGGACAGGGGAACCTACGAGCAGTACTTC
few TRBD2 TRBJ2-7 TRBV9 CASSVHLAGGPYEQYF TGTGCCAGCAGCGTTCATCTAGCGGGGGGGCCGTACGAGCAGTACTTC
- - TRBJ1-4 TRBV3-1/TRBV3-2 CASSPWDKEGKLFF TGTGCCAGCAGCCCCTGGGACAAAGAGGGAAAACTGTTTTTT
- - TRBJ1-2 TRBV12-3/TRBV12-4 CASSQTGDGYTF TGTGCCAGCAGTCAAACGGGGGATGGCTACACCTTC
- - TRBJ2-7 TRBV27 CASSPPGLAEYF TGTGCCAGCAGTCCCCCTGGTCTTGCGGAGTACTTC
- - TRBJ1-1 TRBV5-1 CASSLGQRGGEAFF TGCGCCAGCAGCTTGGGACAGAGGGGAGGTGAAGCTTTCTTT
- - TRBJ2-7 TRBV14 CASSQERGYEQYF TGTGCCAGCAGCCAAGAACGGGGTTACGAGCAGTACTTC
- TRBD1 TRBJ2-7 TRBV3-1/TRBV3-2 CASSQESPGGEKWSREQYF TGTGCCAGCAGCCAAGAGTCTCCAGGGGGCGAAAAGTGGTCTCGCGAGCAGTACTTC
- TRBD2 TRBJ2-7 TRBV6-5 CASDAGGYYEQYF TGTGCCAGCGATGCGGGGGGTTACTACGAGCAGTACTTC
few - TRBJ1-4 TRBV5-6 CASSSREGRGEKLFF TGTGCCAGCAGCTCACGGGAAGGCCGAGGGGAAAAACTGTTTTTT
once - TRBJ1-5 TRBV19 CASSPRQELSYQPQHF TGTGCCAGTAGTCCCAGACAGGAACTAAGCTATCAGCCCCAGCATTTT
- - TRBJ1-2 TRBV12-3/TRBV12-4 CASSTGERGYTF TGTGCCAGCTCCACGGGGGAGCGCGGCTACACCTTC
- TRBD1 TRBJ1-1 TRBV19 CASSIEHYYVGQVNTEAFF TGTGCCAGTAGTATAGAACACTACTACGTGGGACAGGTGAACACTGAAGCTTTCTTT
- TRBD1 TRBJ1-3 TRBV29-1 CSVAGRGPGNTIYF TGCAGCGTTGCCGGCAGGGGGCCTGGAAACACCATATATTTT
- - TRBJ1-2 TRBV13 CASSHQEEIHGYTF TGTGCCAGCAGCCACCAAGAGGAGATACATGGCTACACCTTC
- - TRBJ1-2 TRBV5-1 CASSLEGLLGYTF TGCGCCAGCAGCTTGGAGGGACTGCTCGGCTACACCTTC
few TRBD1 TRBJ1-2 TRBV7-9 CASSPGQEGYGYTF TGTGCCAGCAGCCCCGGACAGGAAGGGTATGGCTACACCTTC
- - TRBJ2-7 TRBV9 CASSDQQGYEQYF TGTGCCAGCAGCGACCAACAGGGCTACGAGCAGTACTTC
- - TRBJ2-5 TRBV7-9 CASSLGGRQETQYF TGTGCCAGCAGCTTAGGCGGCAGACAAGAGACCCAGTACTTC
few TRBD2 TRBJ2-3 TRBV5-4 CASGLAGGLGTDTQYF TGTGCCAGCGGACTAGCGGGGGGGCTGGGAACAGATACGCAGTATTTT
- TRBD1 TRBJ2-1 TRBV19 CASSMPRQGVHEQFF TGTGCCAGTAGTATGCCGCGACAGGGGGTACATGAGCAGTTCTTC
- TRBD1 TRBJ1-1 TRBV9 CASSVGSSGQGHTEAFF TGTGCCAGCAGCGTAGGTTCTTCGGGACAGGGTCACACTGAAGCTTTCTTT